In its sample, the clone carrying this T cell receptor beta chain was seen once. Antigen: not known. The sample is drawn from a study of T cells in Graves' hyperthyroidism and ophthalmopathy. General study results and limits: Appearing also in blood were most of the thyroid clonotypes expanded above 0.001. Ophthalmopathy was model-predicted a median roughly 6.5 months pre-onset.

RNA transcripts served as the template for amplifying TCR beta CDR3 regions. An initial round of RT-PCR targeting the TCR CDR3 relied on the HTBI primer set. Using its own MiXCR run on the multiplex PCR reads, TCRdb lists one record per CDR3 protein. The repertoire includes 250,000 to 400,000 distinct CDR3 sequences, roughly 15% of them detected once, and around 32% sits in the top ten. From germline, CDR1 is LGHNA and CDR2 YNFKEQ. V trimming: 0 bases; J trimming: 3 bases; junction bases outside the gene matches: 6. CDR3 length: 19 residues. The source is a woman between 40 and 55 years old with Graves' ophthalmopathy. The chain is built from TRBV4-2 and TRBJ2-2, with 14 bases aligning to TRBD2. The sample consisted of blood. CDR3 residues: CASSQEVRGLAGDTGELFF. The CDR3, as DNA: TGTGCCAGCAGCCAAGAGGTACGGGGACTAGCGGGAGACACCGGGGAGCTGTTTTTT.